Here is one TCR beta chain with its context. The data stem from a study of blood T cell repertoires in COVID-19. Study as a whole: Samples of COVID-19 (acute and convalescent) were obtained from the United States, Italy and Spain. T cells, B-cell-depleted T cells, or PBMCs supplied cDNA or gDNA.

Per the authors' pipeline: The assay estimated nucleated cells by amplifying reference gene primers. Using immunoSEQ multiplex PCR, the repertoire was profiled, and TCRdb retains in-frame clones only, with some absent. Clonal size and the V and J genes are those of that table, whereas D and trimming came from the DNA. The repertoire includes more than 200,000 clones, roughly 84% of them detected once, and 4% to 5% sits in the top ten. The V gene's germline CDR1 is SEHNR and CDR2 FQNEAQ (reference sequence). The CDR3 has 16 amino acids. V lost 1 base and J 0 bases, leaving 7 bases between the germline ends.

This clonotype was obtained from a man in his 60s with acute or convalescent COVID-19. The sequencing input was peripheral blood. This sequence joins TRBV7-9 and TRBJ2-6, with no clear D. CDR3 in DNA: TGTGCCAGCAGCTTAGTACCCAGCTCTGGGGCCAACGTCCTGACTTTC. Translation: CASSLVPSSGANVLTF.